The 9 T cell receptor beta chains below come from one sample, sequenced in a study of long-term antiretroviral therapy in people with HIV. They ran version v3.0 of the immunoSEQ assay at survey level. Some clones are missing from TCRdb's copy, which holds only in-frame ones; the method was immunoSEQ multiplex PCR. The sample lists some 29,000 clones, around nine tenths occurring once. Sequencing used unsorted PBMCs, obtained 0.5 years after starting antiretroviral therapy. The receptor set was obtained from a woman younger than 35 with HIV.

The count of this clone is one. This sequence joins TRBV29-1 and TRBJ1-1; D not certain. Germline values: CDR1 SQVTM, CDR2 ANQGSEA. Between the trimmed V and J ends, which lost 4 bases and 13 bases, there was a span of 16 bases. The CDR3 sequence is 11 residues long. The CDR3 DNA reads TGCAGCGTTGGGGTGGCAGTCGTGGTTTTCTTT. It codes for CSVGVAVVVFF.

The chain uses TRBV5-6 and TRBJ1-3; a possible D gene is TRBD1 (5 bases). Germline V gene lookup returns CDR1 SGHDT and CDR2 YYEEEE. The CDR3 has 15 amino acids. Trimming removed 4 bases at V and 0 bases at J, with 11 bases between. CDR3 nucleotide sequence: TGTGCCAGCAGCCAGGGACCGATCTCTGGAAACACCATATATTTT. This codes for CASSQGPISGNTIYF.

The chain uses TRBV9 and TRBJ2-2; no firm D call. Looked up from germline, CDR1 is SGDLS and CDR2 is YYNGEE. Deletions cut 0 bases from V and 7 bases from J, with 4 bases between. The CDR3 is made up of 12 amino acids. DNA for the CDR3: TGTGCCAGCAGCGTAGTCGACGGGGAGCTGTTTTTT. Protein product: CASSVVDGELFF.

On this clone: The germline gene is not matched at one end of the junction; a read error may be the cause. Distinct nucleotide sequences in the sample also encode this CDR3. The rearrangement links TRBV7-3 to TRBJ1-2, with 10 bases lining up with TRBD1. CDR3 length: 13 residues. In germline, CDR1 is SGHTA, CDR2 FQGTGA. In DNA form, the CDR3 reads TGTGCCAGCAGCCCTCGTCCGGGACAGGGGTTAACTTTC. Its protein product is CASSPRPGQGLTF.

The genes are TRBV7-2 and TRBJ1-6; D is possibly TRBD1 (5 bases). Germline V gene lookup returns CDR1 SGHTA and CDR2 FQGNSA. The V end lost 5 bases, the J end lost 4 bases, and 15 bases lay between the germline ends. The CDR3 runs to 16 residues. In nucleotides, the CDR3 is TGTGCCAGCAGCCAACAGGCGGGGCAGTATAATTCACCCCTCCACTTT. It encodes CASSQQAGQYNSPLHF.

V gene TRBV9 combines with J gene TRBJ2-1, with a possible D match to TRBD2 (5 bases). The germline V and J ends were trimmed by 1 base and 4 bases, with 12 bases remaining between them. In germline, CDR1 is SGDLS, CDR2 YYNGEE. The CDR3 runs 15 residues. CDR3: CASSVQADLYNEQFF. As DNA, the CDR3 is TGTGCCAGCAGCGTACAAGCGGACTTATACAATGAGCAGTTCTTC.

The chain combines TRBV6-5 with TRBJ1-6, with TRBD1 as a possible D gene (5 bases). The germline V gene encodes CDR1 MNHEY and CDR2 SVGAGI. With 6 bases removed from V and 7 bases from J, the gap between germline ends came to 13 bases. The CDR3 is 14 residues long. This CDR3 is CASSRGGGNSPLHF. DNA of the CDR3: TGTGCCAGCAGCCGGGGCGGGGGGAATTCACCCCTCCACTTT.

The CDR3 here is CASSLTSGRVTDTQYF. CDR3 DNA: TGCGCCAGCAGCCTCACTAGCGGGAGAGTCACAGATACGCAGTATTTT. The rearrangement uses TRBV5-1 and TRBJ2-3; TRBD2 agrees at 11 bases. CDR1 SGHRS and CDR2 YFSETQ come from the germline V gene. There are 16 residues in the CDR3. V lost 4 bases and J lost 2; bases outside the gene matches: 6.

The CDR3 sequence: CASRWTTQETQYF. In DNA, the CDR3 is TGTGCAAGTCGCTGGACAACCCAAGAGACCCAGTACTTC. The genes are TRBV12-2 and TRBJ2-5; the D call in the table, TRBD1, was not verified against the DNA. TRBV12-2 is a pseudogene locus. The CDR3 is made up of 13 amino acids.